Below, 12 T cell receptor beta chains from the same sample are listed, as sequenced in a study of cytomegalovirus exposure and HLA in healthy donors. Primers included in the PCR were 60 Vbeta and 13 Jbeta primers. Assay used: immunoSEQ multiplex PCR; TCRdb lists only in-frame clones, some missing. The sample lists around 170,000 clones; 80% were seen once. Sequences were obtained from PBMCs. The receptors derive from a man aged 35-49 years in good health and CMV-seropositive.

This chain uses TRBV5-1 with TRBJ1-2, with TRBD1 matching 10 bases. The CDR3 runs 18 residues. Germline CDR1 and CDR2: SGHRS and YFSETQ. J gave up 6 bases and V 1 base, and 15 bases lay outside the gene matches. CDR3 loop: CASSLIPGQGSVGNGYTF. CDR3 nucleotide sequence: TGCGCCAGCAGCTTGATACCGGGACAGGGGTCTGTCGGGAATGGCTACACCTTC.

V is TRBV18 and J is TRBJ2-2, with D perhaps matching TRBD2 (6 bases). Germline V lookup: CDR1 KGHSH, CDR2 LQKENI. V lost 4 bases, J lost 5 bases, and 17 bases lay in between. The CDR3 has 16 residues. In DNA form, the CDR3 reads TGTGCCAGCTCACTGCCCGGGACTGGTGGGACCGGGGAGCTGTTTTTT. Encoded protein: CASSLPGTGGTGELFF.

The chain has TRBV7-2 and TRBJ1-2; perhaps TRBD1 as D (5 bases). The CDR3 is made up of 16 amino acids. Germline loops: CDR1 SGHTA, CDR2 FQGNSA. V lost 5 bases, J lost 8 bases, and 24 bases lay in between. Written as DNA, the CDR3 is TGTGCCAGCAGCCTTCAAGACGGGACTCCCGGTGGGGGCTACACCTTC. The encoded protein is CASSLQDGTPGGGYTF. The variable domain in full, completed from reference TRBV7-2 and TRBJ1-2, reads GAGVSQSPSNKVTEKGKDVELRCDPISGHTALYWYRQSLGQGLEFLIYFQGNSAPDKSGLPSDRFSAERTGGSVSTLTIQRTQQEDSAVYLCASSLQDGTPGGGYTFGSGTRLTVV.

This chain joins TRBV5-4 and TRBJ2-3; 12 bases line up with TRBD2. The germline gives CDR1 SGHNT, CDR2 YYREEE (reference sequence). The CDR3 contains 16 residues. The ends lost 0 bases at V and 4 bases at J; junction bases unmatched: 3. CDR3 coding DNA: TGTGCCAGCAGCTTGGCGCTAGCGGGGGGGGCAGATACGCAGTATTTT. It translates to CASSLALAGGADTQYF. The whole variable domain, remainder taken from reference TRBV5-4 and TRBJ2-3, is ETGVTQSPTHLIKTRGQQVTLRCSSQSGHNTVSWYQQALGQGPQFIFQYYREEENGRGNFPPRFSGLQFPNYSSELNVNALELDDSALYLCASSLALAGGADTQYFGPGTRLTVL.

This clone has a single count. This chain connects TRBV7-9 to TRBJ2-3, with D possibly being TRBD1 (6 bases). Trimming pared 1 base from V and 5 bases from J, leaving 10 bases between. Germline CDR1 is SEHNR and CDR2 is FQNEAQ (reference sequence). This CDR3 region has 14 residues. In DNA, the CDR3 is TGTGCCAGCAGCTTAGACAGGGTAGGAGATACGCAGTATTTT. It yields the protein CASSLDRVGDTQYF.

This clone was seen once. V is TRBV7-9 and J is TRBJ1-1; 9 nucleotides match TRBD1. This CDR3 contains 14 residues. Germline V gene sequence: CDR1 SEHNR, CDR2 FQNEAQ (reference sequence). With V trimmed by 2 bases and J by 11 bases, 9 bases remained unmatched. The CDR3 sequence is CASSLPGTGKWAFF. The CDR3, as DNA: TGTGCCAGCAGCTTACCCGGGACAGGGAAGTGGGCTTTCTTT.

In DNA form, the CDR3 reads TGTGCCAGCAGTTACGACAGGGAGAACTATGGCTACACCTTC. This sequence encodes CASSYDRENYGYTF. This sequence joins TRBV6-6 and TRBJ1-2, with 7 bases that match TRBD1. CDR3 size: 14 residues. Germline CDR1 MNHNY, CDR2 SVGAGI (reference sequence). Trimming took 2 bases from V and 2 from J; bases not matched to a gene: 2.

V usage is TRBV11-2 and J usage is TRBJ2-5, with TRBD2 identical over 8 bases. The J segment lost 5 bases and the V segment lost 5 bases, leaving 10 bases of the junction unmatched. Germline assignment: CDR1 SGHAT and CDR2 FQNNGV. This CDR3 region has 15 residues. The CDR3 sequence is CASSRTGTSEETQYF. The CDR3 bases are TGTGCCAGCAGCAGAACCGGGACTAGTGAGGAGACCCAGTACTTC.

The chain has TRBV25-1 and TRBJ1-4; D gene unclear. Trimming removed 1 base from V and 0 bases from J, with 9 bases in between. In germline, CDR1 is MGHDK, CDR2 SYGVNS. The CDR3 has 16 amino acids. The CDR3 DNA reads TGTGCCAGCAGTGAATCGCGGGTTTCAACTAATGAAAAACTGTTTTTT. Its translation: CASSESRVSTNEKLFF.

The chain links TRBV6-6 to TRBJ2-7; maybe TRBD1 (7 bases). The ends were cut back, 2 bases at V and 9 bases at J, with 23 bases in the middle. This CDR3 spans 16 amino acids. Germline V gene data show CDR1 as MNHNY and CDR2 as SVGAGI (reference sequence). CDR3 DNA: TGTGCCAGCAGTTACGGGGGGACACAGGGGACCGCTGGGCAGTACTTC. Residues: CASSYGGTQGTAGQYF.

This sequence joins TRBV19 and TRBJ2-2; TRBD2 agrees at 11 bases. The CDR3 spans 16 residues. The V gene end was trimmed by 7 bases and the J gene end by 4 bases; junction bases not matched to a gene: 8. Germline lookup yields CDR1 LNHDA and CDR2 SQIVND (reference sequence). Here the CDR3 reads CASTISGGAVTGELFF. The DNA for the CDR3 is TGTGCCAGTACCATTAGCGGGGGGGCCGTCACCGGGGAGCTGTTTTTT. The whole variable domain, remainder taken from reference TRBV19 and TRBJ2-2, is DGGITQSPKYLFRKEGQNVTLSCEQNLNHDAMYWYRQDPGQGLRLIYYSQIVNDFQKGDIAEGYSVSREKKESFPLTVTSAQKNPTAFYLCASTISGGAVTGELFFGEGSRLTVL.

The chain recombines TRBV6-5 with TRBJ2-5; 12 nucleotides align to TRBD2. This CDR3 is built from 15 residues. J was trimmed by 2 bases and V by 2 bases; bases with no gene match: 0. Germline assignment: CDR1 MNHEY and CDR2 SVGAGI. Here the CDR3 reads CASSYTSGGQETQYF. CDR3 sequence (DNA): TGTGCCAGCAGTTACACTAGCGGGGGGCAAGAGACCCAGTACTTC.